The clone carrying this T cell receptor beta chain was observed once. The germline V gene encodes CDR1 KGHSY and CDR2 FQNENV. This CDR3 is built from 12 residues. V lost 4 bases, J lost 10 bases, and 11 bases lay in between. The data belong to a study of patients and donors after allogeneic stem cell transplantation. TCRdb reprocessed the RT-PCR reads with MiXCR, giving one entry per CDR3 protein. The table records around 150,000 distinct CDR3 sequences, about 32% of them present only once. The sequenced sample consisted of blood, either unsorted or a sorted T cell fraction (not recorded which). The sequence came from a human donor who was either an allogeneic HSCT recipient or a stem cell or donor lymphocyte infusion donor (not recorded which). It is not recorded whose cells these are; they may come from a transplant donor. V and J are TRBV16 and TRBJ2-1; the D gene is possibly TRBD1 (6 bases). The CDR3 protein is CASSPQGREQFF. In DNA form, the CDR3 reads TGTGCCAGCAGCCCTCAGGGGAGAGAGCAGTTCTTC.